Below are 17 T cell receptor beta chains sequenced from a single sample in a study of Ad26.COV2.S vaccination and SARS-CoV-2 variants. Treatment specified: around 19 received Ad26.COV2.S at low or high dose, single or two shots; five or six received placebo; per-sample allocation not given. It was on day 63 after the first vaccine or placebo injection that samples were taken. The repertoire was sequenced with immunoSEQ multiplex PCR; TCRdb's copy has only in-frame clones and lacks some. This sample has around 320,000 clones, with roughly 84% found just once. Sequencing used peripheral blood, obtained in a trial of Ad26.COV2.S vaccine versus placebo. All receptors come from a person aged 18-60 years who received the Ad26.COV2.S COVID-19 vaccine or a placebo.

CDR3: CARSLEGQPNATEAFF. CDR3 nucleotides: TGTGCCAGAAGCTTGGAAGGTCAACCTAATGCCACTGAAGCTTTCTTT. The chain recombines TRBV5-3 with TRBJ1-1; D is uncertain. TRBV5-3 is annotated as an ORF whose role is uncertain. CDR3 size: 16 residues. V was shortened by 0 bases and J by 4 bases, with 16 bases between the two germline ends.

The genes are TRBV30 and TRBJ1-2; D gene uncertain. The CDR3 extends over 11 amino acids. Looked up from germline, CDR1 is GTSNPN and CDR2 is SVGIG (reference sequence). V was clipped by 5 bases and J by 5 bases, with 9 bases between them. This CDR3 reads CAWGRGYGYTF. The CDR3, as DNA: TGTGCCTGGGGCCGAGGGTATGGCTACACCTTC.

J is TRBJ1-6 and V is TRBV6-5, with TRBD1 matching 10 bases. The germline V gene encodes CDR1 MNHEY and CDR2 SVGAGI. This CDR3 is built from 15 residues. The V segment lost 4 bases and the J segment 7 bases; nucleotides outside the gene matches: 4. CDR3 amino acids: CASSFGGQGNSPLHF. The CDR3, as DNA: TGTGCCAGCAGTTTTGGGGGACAGGGGAATTCACCCCTCCACTTT.

V usage is TRBV4-3 and J usage is TRBJ2-7; D assignment may be TRBD1 or TRBD2 (6 bases each). This CDR3 contains 15 residues. CDR1 and CDR2 from the germline V gene are LGHNA and YSLEER. V lost 1 base and J 2 bases, leaving 12 bases between the germline ends. CDR3 sequence (DNA): TGCGCCAGCAGCCAAGGGGGGGCAGCGACCTACGAGCAGTACTTC. Its translation is CASSQGGAATYEQYF.

The chain joins TRBV30 to TRBJ2-7, with D possibly TRBD1 on 5 matching bases. This CDR3 spans 11 amino acids. CDR1 is GTSNPN and CDR2 is SVGIG in the germline V gene (reference sequence). V shed 4 bases and J shed 5 bases, with 9 bases lying between them. CDR3 in DNA: TGTGCCTGGACAGGGCGCGACGAGCAGTACTTC. This sequence encodes CAWTGRDEQYF.

This clone was picked up a small number of times. The chain joins TRBV7-9 to TRBJ1-5; D remains unclear. The CDR3 is 15 amino acids. The germline V gene has CDR1 SEHNR and CDR2 FQNEAQ (reference sequence). Trimming stripped 0 bases from V and 1 base from J, with 7 bases between. The DNA of the CDR3 is TGTGCCAGCAGCTTAGCAGGTTCCAGCAATCAGCCCCAGCATTTT. Its translation is CASSLAGSSNQPQHF.

The V call is TRBV19, the J call TRBJ2-1, with D possibly being TRBD1 (5 bases). Germline V gene sequence: CDR1 LNHDA, CDR2 SQIVND (reference sequence). V dropped 1 base and J dropped 8 bases, with 9 bases sitting between them. This CDR3 has 13 amino acids. The CDR3 protein is CASSIVQGYEQFF. The CDR3 nucleotides are TGTGCCAGTAGTATAGTTCAGGGCTATGAGCAGTTCTTC.

The chain couples TRBV5-5 to TRBJ1-5; D is undetermined. This CDR3 comprises 13 residues. The V end lost 1 base, the J end lost 3 bases, and 5 bases lay between the germline ends. The germline CDR1 and CDR2 sequences are SGHKS and YYEKEE (reference sequence). The chain's CDR3 is CASSLTLNQPQHF. The CDR3 coding sequence is TGTGCCAGCAGCTTGACCCTCAATCAGCCCCAGCATTTT.

In this sample, this clone turned up once. The J gene is TRBJ2-5, the V gene TRBV20-1; 7 nucleotides line up with TRBD1. The length of the CDR3 is 13 residues. CDR1 is DFQATT and CDR2 is SNEGSKA in the germline V gene (reference sequence). V lost 3 bases and J lost 5; bases outside the gene matches: 6. As DNA, the CDR3 is TGCAGTGCTAGTAGAGGGGGCTTGGAGACCCAGTACTTC. It specifies CSASRGGLETQYF.

The genes are TRBV19 and TRBJ2-7; 9 bases map to TRBD2. Per germline, CDR1 LNHDA and CDR2 SQIVND (reference sequence). J gave up 2 bases and V 5 bases, and 7 bases lay outside the gene matches. The CDR3 totals 15 residues. CDR3 nucleotides: TGTGCCAGTAGTGCACTAGCGGGTGAAACCTACGAGCAGTACTTC. This gives the protein CASSALAGETYEQYF.

V usage is TRBV19 and J usage is TRBJ1-4; possible D gene TRBD1, 5 bases. The CDR3 is made up of 15 amino acids. V gave up 5 bases and J gave up 0 bases, with 10 bases separating them. CDR1 is LNHDA, CDR2 SQIVND, per germline (reference sequence). CDR3 loop: CASSVTAATNEKLFF. DNA for the CDR3: TGTGCCAGTAGTGTGACAGCCGCAACTAATGAAAAACTGTTTTTT.

This clone has just one count. This sequence joins TRBV12-3 or TRBV12-4 and TRBJ2-2, with TRBD2 matching 7 bases. V lost 6 bases to trimming and J lost 8 bases; unmatched junction nucleotides: 6. The length of the CDR3 is 13 residues. CDR3 DNA sequence: TGTGCCAGCAGATGGACTAGTGGGGGGGAGCTGTTTTTT. Its protein product is CASRWTSGGELFF.

The chain carries TRBV6-1 and TRBJ2-4, with D possibly being TRBD2 (7 bases). Per germline, CDR1 MNHNS and CDR2 SASEGT. There are 15 residues in the CDR3. V was clipped by 0 bases and J by 5 bases, with 11 bases between them. In DNA form, the CDR3 reads TGTGCCAGCAGTGAAGCGGGGGGGCCCCAAAACATTCAGTACTTC. This translates into CASSEAGGPQNIQYF.

The gene calls are TRBV7-8 and TRBJ1-2; the match to TRBD1 covers 8 bases. Germline V CDR1 and CDR2: SGHVS, FQNEAQ. The CDR3 is made up of 16 amino acids. The J segment lost 0 bases and the V segment lost 8 bases, leaving 11 bases of the junction unmatched. This CDR3 reads CASLQTTGGANYGYTF. In nucleotides, the CDR3 is TGTGCCAGCCTCCAGACCACAGGGGGAGCTAACTATGGCTACACCTTC.

CDR3 loop: CASTASSNYGYTF. The CDR3 nucleotides read TGTGCCAGCACGGCAAGCTCTAACTATGGCTACACCTTC. The V gene is TRBV2, the J gene TRBJ1-2, with D unresolved. V was trimmed by 7 bases and J by 0 bases, leaving 9 bases between them. The CDR3 extends over 13 amino acids. In germline, CDR1 is SNHLY, CDR2 FYNNEI.

The chain joins TRBV5-1 to TRBJ2-6, with 9 positions matching TRBD1. Trimming at V came to 4 bases and at J to 3 bases, leaving 11 bases not matched to a gene. There are 18 residues in the CDR3. Looked up from germline, CDR1 is SGHRS and CDR2 is YFSETQ. The CDR3 nucleotides are TGCGCCAGCAGCGATGGGACAGGGAGATTAGGTGGGGCCAACGTCCTGACTTTC. This codes for CASSDGTGRLGGANVLTF.

The V gene is TRBV4-3, the J gene TRBJ1-1; unclear D gene. The V gene lost 0 bases and the J gene lost 3 bases, with 5 bases spanning the gap. Looked up from germline, CDR1 is LGHNA and CDR2 is YSLEER. This CDR3 contains 13 residues. The CDR3 sequence is CASSQEEYTEAFF. CDR3 sequence (DNA): TGCGCCAGCAGCCAAGAGGAATACACTGAAGCTTTCTTT.